The clone carrying this T cell receptor beta chain showed up just a few times. Its antigen is currently unknown. This sample stems from a study of response to subunit inactivated influenza vaccine. Findings and limits, study-wide: The study's authors posited that every seasonal influenza vaccination enlists few new T cells.

TCRdb recomputed calls from the RT-PCR reads with MiXCR, one row per CDR3 protein. The repertoire has about 800,000 distinct CDR3 sequences, around 20% of them found once; the top ten carry roughly a tenth. The V segment lost 3 bases and the J segment 5 bases; nucleotides outside the gene matches: 10. The CDR3 has 17 residues. CDR1 and CDR2 (germline): ENHRY, SYGVKD. Specimen: PBMCs from blood, collected 4 to 6 days after vaccination. This sequence originates from a man in his fifties or sixties who received an inactivated influenza vaccine. This chain uses TRBV10-3 with TRBJ2-1; 10 bases line up with TRBD2. CDR3 sequence (DNA): TGTGCCATCAGTGATTCGAAGCGGGAGGGGTCCCACAATGAGCAGTTCTTC. Protein sequence: CAISDSKREGSHNEQFF.